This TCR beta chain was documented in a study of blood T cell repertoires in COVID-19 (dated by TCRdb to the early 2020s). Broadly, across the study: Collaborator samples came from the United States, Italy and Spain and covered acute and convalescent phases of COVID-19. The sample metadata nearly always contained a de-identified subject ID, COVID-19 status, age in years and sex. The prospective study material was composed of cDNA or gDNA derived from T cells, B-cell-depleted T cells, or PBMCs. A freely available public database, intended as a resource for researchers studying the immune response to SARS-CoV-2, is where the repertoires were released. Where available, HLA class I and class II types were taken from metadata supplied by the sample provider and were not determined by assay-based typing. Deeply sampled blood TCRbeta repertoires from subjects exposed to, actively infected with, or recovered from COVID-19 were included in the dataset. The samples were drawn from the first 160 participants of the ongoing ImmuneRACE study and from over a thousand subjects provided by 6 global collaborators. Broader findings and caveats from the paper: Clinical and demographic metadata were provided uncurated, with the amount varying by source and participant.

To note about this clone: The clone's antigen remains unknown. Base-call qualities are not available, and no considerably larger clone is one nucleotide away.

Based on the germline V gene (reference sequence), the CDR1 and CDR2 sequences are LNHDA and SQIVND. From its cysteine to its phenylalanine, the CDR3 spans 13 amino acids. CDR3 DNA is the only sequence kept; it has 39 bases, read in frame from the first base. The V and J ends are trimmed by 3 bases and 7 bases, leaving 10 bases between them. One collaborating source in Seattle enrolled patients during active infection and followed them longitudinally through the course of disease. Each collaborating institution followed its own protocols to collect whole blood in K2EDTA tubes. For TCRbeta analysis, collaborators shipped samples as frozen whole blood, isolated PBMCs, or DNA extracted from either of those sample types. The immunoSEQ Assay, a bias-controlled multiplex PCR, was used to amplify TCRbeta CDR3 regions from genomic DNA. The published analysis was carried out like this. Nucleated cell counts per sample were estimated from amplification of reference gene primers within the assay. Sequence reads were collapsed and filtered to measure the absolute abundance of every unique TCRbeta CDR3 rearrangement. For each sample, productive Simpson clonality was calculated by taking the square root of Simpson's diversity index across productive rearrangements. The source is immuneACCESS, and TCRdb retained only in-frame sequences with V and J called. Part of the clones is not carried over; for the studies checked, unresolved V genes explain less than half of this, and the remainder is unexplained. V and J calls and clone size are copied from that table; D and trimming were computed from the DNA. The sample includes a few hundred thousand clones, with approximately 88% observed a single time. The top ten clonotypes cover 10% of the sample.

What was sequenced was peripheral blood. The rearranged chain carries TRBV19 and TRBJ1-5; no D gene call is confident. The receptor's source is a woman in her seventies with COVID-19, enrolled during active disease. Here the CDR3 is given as CASSIAEQQPQHF. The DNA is TGTGCCAGTAGTATTGCAGAACAACAGCCCCAGCATTTT.